The 27 T cell receptor beta chains reported below all come from one sample, sequenced in a study of preoperative IRX-2 immunotherapy in early breast cancer. The treatment: preoperative locoregional IRX-2 cytokine immunotherapy. TCRdb keeps only in-frame clones here, not all; method: immunoSEQ multiplex PCR. Of 90,000 to 100,000 clones in the sample, just over 85% were seen once. This specimen was tumor tissue, taken after IRX-2 immunotherapy. All receptors derive from a human donor with breast cancer.

The CDR3 sequence: CASSIVGGLVNQPQHF. The CDR3 nucleotides read TGTGCCAGTAGTATAGTGGGGGGTCTTGTCAATCAGCCCCAGCATTTT. The chain carries TRBV19 and TRBJ1-5; D might be TRBD1 (5 bases). Germline V lookup: CDR1 LNHDA, CDR2 SQIVND (reference sequence). V was trimmed by 1 base and J by 3 bases, leaving 13 bases between them. This CDR3 region has 16 residues.

The chain carries TRBV10-2 and TRBJ2-7; 7 nucleotides match TRBD1. Germline trimming cut 4 bases from V and 2 bases from J; bases unmatched to any gene: 5. The CDR3 sequence is 14 residues long. CDR1 and CDR2 (germline): WSHSY, SAAADI. The DNA of the CDR3 is TGCGCCAGCAGTGGATCGGGACAGCCCTACGAGCAGTACTTC. Protein: CASSGSGQPYEQYF.

This chain uses TRBV5-1 with TRBJ2-3, with 9 bases matching TRBD1. The length of the CDR3 is 14 residues. V trimming: 4 bases; J trimming: 4 bases; junction bases outside the gene matches: 4. CDR1 is SGHRS, CDR2 YFSETQ, per germline. CDR3 in amino acids: CASSRQGGSDTQYF. CDR3 bases: TGCGCCAGCAGCCGACAGGGGGGCTCAGATACGCAGTATTTT.

V is TRBV30 and J is TRBJ2-7; possibly TRBD1 or TRBD2 for D (6 bases each). In germline, CDR1 is GTSNPN, CDR2 SVGIG (reference sequence). This CDR3 is 13 amino acids long. V gave up 5 bases and J gave up 7 bases, with 18 bases separating them. The CDR3 coding sequence is TGTGCCTGGTCGGGGGCTCTAAGTGAGGAGCAGTACTTC. Translated: CAWSGALSEEQYF.

The chain carries TRBV5-1 and TRBJ1-5; D might be TRBD1 (5 bases). V lost 4 bases and J 4 bases, leaving 12 bases between the germline ends. The CDR3 loop spans 14 amino acids. CDR1 SGHRS and CDR2 YFSETQ come from the germline V gene. In nucleotides, the CDR3 is TGCGCCAGCAGCCTGGGGGAGGGTAATCAGCCCCAGCATTTT. Translation: CASSLGEGNQPQHF.

The chain is built from TRBV19 and TRBJ2-7; 10 bases agree with TRBD2. Trimming removed 8 bases from V and 3 bases from J; junction bases left unmatched: 4. The germline V gene has CDR1 LNHDA and CDR2 SQIVND (reference sequence). The CDR3 loop spans 13 amino acids. The CDR3 loop is CASSSGSFYEQYF. The CDR3 region has the DNA TGTGCCAGTTCTAGCGGGAGTTTCTACGAGCAGTACTTC.

The genes are TRBV12-5 and TRBJ2-2, with D possibly TRBD2 on 7 matching bases. V shed 7 bases and J shed 4 bases, with 13 bases lying between them. Germline values: CDR1 LGHNT, CDR2 FRNRAP. This CDR3 comprises 14 residues. As DNA, the CDR3 is TGTGCTAGTGCCTGGGGGGGGCTCACCGGGGAGCTGTTTTTT. It encodes CASAWGGLTGELFF.

Remarks on this clone: One end of the junction does not line up with germline, which may come from a read error. This chain joins TRBV6-8 and TRBJ2-3, with TRBD2 matching over 8 bases. Per germline, CDR1 MNHGY and CDR2 SAAAGT. There are 13 residues in the CDR3. This CDR3 reads CAISREGRDTQYF. CDR3 nucleotides: TGTGCCATCAGTCGGGAGGGCCGCGATACGCAGTATTTT.

This clone showed up just a few times. The chain combines TRBV19 with TRBJ2-7; 10 positions agree with TRBD2. The CDR3 length is 15 residues. V shed 8 bases, J shed 0 bases, and the junction held 7 bases outside the gene matches. Germline V CDR1 and CDR2: LNHDA, SQIVND (reference sequence). The CDR3 is CASGHQREGSYEQYF. The CDR3 region has the DNA TGTGCCAGTGGCCACCAGCGGGAGGGCTCCTACGAGCAGTACTTC.

This clone has only one observation. This chain connects TRBV19 to TRBJ2-1; maybe TRBD2 (5 bases). This CDR3 spans 14 amino acids. With 3 bases removed from V and 9 bases from J, the gap between germline ends came to 15 bases. Germline V gives CDR1 LNHDA, CDR2 SQIVND (reference sequence). The CDR3 sequence is CASSMALAYGEQFF. CDR3 DNA: TGTGCCAGTAGTATGGCCCTAGCCTATGGTGAGCAGTTCTTC.

The rearrangement links TRBV28 to TRBJ1-1, with 7 bases matching TRBD1. Per the germline V gene, CDR1 is MDHEN and CDR2 is SYDVKM. The ends lost 2 bases at V and 3 bases at J; junction bases unmatched: 0. This CDR3 spans 13 amino acids. The CDR3 protein is CASSLTGDTEAFF. The DNA for the CDR3 is TGTGCCAGCAGTTTAACAGGGGACACTGAAGCTTTCTTT.

The chain links TRBV19 to TRBJ1-1, with a tentative D call TRBD1 (5 bases). Germline CDR1 LNHDA, CDR2 SQIVND (reference sequence). Trimming took 4 bases from V and 4 from J, leaving 16 bases between them. This CDR3 is built from 15 residues. The chain's CDR3 is CASSKAAGGSTEAFF. The CDR3 coding sequence is TGTGCCAGTAGTAAGGCTGCTGGGGGATCCACTGAAGCTTTCTTT.

V gene TRBV18 combines with J gene TRBJ2-1; the D gene is possibly TRBD1 (6 bases). Germline-derived CDR1 and CDR2 are KGHSH and LQKENI. The CDR3 length is 14 residues. V shed 1 base and J shed 8 bases, with 12 bases lying between them. CDR3 in amino acids: CASSPLLGGDEQFF. In nucleotides, the CDR3 is TGTGCCAGCTCACCACTCTTAGGGGGTGATGAGCAGTTCTTC.

The V call is TRBV29-1, the J call TRBJ2-7, with 9 bases matching TRBD1. Germline values: CDR1 SQVTM, CDR2 ANQGSEA. The CDR3 has 12 residues. V dropped 7 bases and J dropped 3; count of bases not matched to a gene: 4. The CDR3 nucleotides read TGCAGCGCGGGGGACAGGGTCTACGAGCAGTACTTC. It is translated as CSAGDRVYEQYF.

The chain couples TRBV6-7 to TRBJ2-2; D unclear. TRBV6-7 carries the ORF label, with uncertain function. The CDR3 is made up of 11 amino acids. V was pared by 7 bases and J by 4 bases, with 4 bases between. The CDR3 loop is CASTFTGELFF. DNA of the CDR3: TGTGCCAGCACCTTCACCGGGGAGCTGTTTTTT.

With respect to this clone: This CDR3 is also generated by other DNA sequences in the sample. CDR3 coding DNA: TGTGCCAGCAGTTACACGACAGGCTCTGGAAACACCATATATTTT. It yields the protein CASSYTTGSGNTIYF. The chain links TRBV6-8 to TRBJ1-3; D is possibly TRBD1 (6 bases). V was cut by 2 bases and J by 0 bases, with 8 bases left in between. The CDR3 runs 15 residues. Germline V lookup: CDR1 MNHGY, CDR2 SAAAGT.

The rearrangement links TRBV25-1 to TRBJ2-7; D is ambiguous. This CDR3 has 13 amino acids. With 3 bases removed from V and 5 bases from J, the gap between germline ends came to 11 bases. CDR1 and CDR2 from the germline V gene are MGHDK and SYGVNS. The chain's CDR3 is CASSDPNLDEQYF. CDR3 DNA: TGTGCCAGCAGTGACCCAAACCTGGACGAGCAGTACTTC.

The chain carries TRBV6-8 and TRBJ2-5, with 10 bases aligning to TRBD2. Germline V lookup: CDR1 MNHGY, CDR2 SAAAGT. CDR3 length equals 18 residues. V trimming: 6 bases; J trimming: 4 bases; junction bases outside the gene matches: 17. The CDR3 loop is CASREPLAGVGGRETQYF. The CDR3 bases are TGTGCCAGCAGGGAGCCTCTAGCGGGAGTAGGTGGGCGAGAGACCCAGTACTTC.

This chain connects TRBV14 to TRBJ2-1; TRBD2 matches at 12 bases. The germline V gene has CDR1 SGHDN and CDR2 FVKESK. V was pared by 3 bases and J by 5 bases, with 8 bases of the junction left unmatched. The CDR3 runs 17 residues. For the CDR3, the DNA is TGTGCCAGCAGCCAGAGACGACTAGCGGGAGACCACAATGAGCAGTTCTTC. Protein sequence: CASSQRRLAGDHNEQFF.

V usage is TRBV18 and J usage is TRBJ1-5; TRBD1 might be the D (5 bases). V was shortened by 4 bases and J by 3 bases, with 19 bases between the two germline ends. This CDR3 has 17 amino acids. CDR1 is KGHSH and CDR2 is LQKENI in the germline V gene. CDR3 nucleotides: TGTGCCAGCTCACTCCTCGGGCAGGGTTTGATCAATCAGCCCCAGCATTTT. Residues: CASSLLGQGLINQPQHF. The variable domain in full, with the rest retrieved from reference TRBV18 and TRBJ1-5, is NAGVMQNPRHLVRRRGQEARLRCSPMKGHSHVYWYRQLPEEGLKFMVYLQKENIIDESGMPKERFSAEFPKEGPSILRIQQVVRGDSAAYFCASSLLGQGLINQPQHFGDGTRLSIL.

The V gene is TRBV19, the J gene TRBJ2-7; possibly TRBD1 or TRBD2 for D (5 bases each). The germline V gene encodes CDR1 LNHDA and CDR2 SQIVND (reference sequence). Trimming left V 5 bases short and J 5 bases short, with 19 bases between. The CDR3 is 15 amino acids. CDR3 DNA: TGTGCCAGTAGTCCCAAATGGGGGTTTGCCGACGAGCAGTACTTC. Translation gives CASSPKWGFADEQYF.

This chain links TRBV11-3 with TRBJ2-1; D remains ambiguous. Deletions cut 3 bases from V and 0 bases from J, with 15 bases between. This CDR3 region has 17 residues. Germline V gene sequence: CDR1 SGHNT, CDR2 YENEEA. The chain's CDR3 is CASSLVGNFSSYNEQFF. The CDR3 nucleotides are TGTGCCAGCAGCTTGGTTGGGAACTTCAGCTCCTACAATGAGCAGTTCTTC. The variable domain in full, with the rest retrieved from reference TRBV11-3 and TRBJ2-1, is EAGVVQSPRYKIIEKKQPVAFWCNPISGHNTLYWYLQNLGQGPELLIRYENEEAVDDSQLPKDRFSAERLKGVDSTLKIQPAELGDSAVYLCASSLVGNFSSYNEQFFGPGTRLTVL.

This chain uses TRBV28 with TRBJ1-2; no clear D gene. This CDR3 is built from 13 residues. CDR1 and CDR2 (germline): MDHEN, SYDVKM. V lost 11 bases and J 2 bases, leaving 15 bases between the germline ends. This CDR3 is CAAQSGRNYGYTF. The CDR3 DNA sequence: TGTGCCGCCCAATCCGGGCGAAACTATGGCTACACCTTC.

This clone appeared a single time. This chain joins TRBV6-8 and TRBJ1-1; 9 bases are a match to TRBD1. Germline values: CDR1 MNHGY, CDR2 SAAAGT. The ends lost 6 bases at V and 3 bases at J; junction bases unmatched: 5. The CDR3 loop spans 14 amino acids. DNA for the CDR3: TGTGCCAGCAGCTTGACAGGGGGTTACACTGAAGCTTTCTTT. This sequence encodes CASSLTGGYTEAFF.

The chain combines TRBV5-1 with TRBJ2-3; 12 nucleotides match TRBD2. This CDR3 is built from 16 residues. Germline lookup yields CDR1 SGHRS and CDR2 YFSETQ. J was trimmed by 0 bases and V by 4 bases; bases with no gene match: 3. Here the CDR3 reads CASSPGTSGSTDTQYF. The CDR3 region has the DNA TGCGCCAGCAGCCCGGGGACTAGCGGGAGCACAGATACGCAGTATTTT.

This clone is a singleton in its sample. The chain combines TRBV29-1 with TRBJ1-2; perhaps TRBD1 as D (6 bases). There are 13 residues in the CDR3. V was trimmed by 5 bases and J by 8 bases, leaving 18 bases between them. CDR1 is SQVTM, CDR2 ANQGSEA, per germline. CDR3 in DNA: TGCAGCGTTCGGGACACTATCACTCGGGGCTACACCTTC. It encodes CSVRDTITRGYTF. The entire variable domain, with the rest obtained from reference TRBV29-1 and TRBJ1-2, is as follows: SAVISQKPSRDICQRGTSLTIQCQVDSQVTMMFWYRQQPGQSLTLIATANQGSEATYESGFVIDKFPISRPNLTFSTLTVSNMSPEDSSIYLCSVRDTITRGYTFGSGTRLTVV.

The V and J genes are TRBV19 and TRBJ1-1; 9 bases fit TRBD1. CDR1 and CDR2 (germline): LNHDA, SQIVND (reference sequence). This CDR3 is built from 14 residues. J was trimmed by 10 bases and V by 4 bases; bases with no gene match: 10. The CDR3 bases are TGTGCCAGTAGTAATCAAGGACAGGGGCTAGCAGCTTTCTTT. Encoded protein: CASSNQGQGLAAFF. The variable domain in full, completed from reference TRBV19 and TRBJ1-1, reads DGGITQSPKYLFRKEGQNVTLSCEQNLNHDAMYWYRQDPGQGLRLIYYSQIVNDFQKGDIAEGYSVSREKKESFPLTVTSAQKNPTAFYLCASSNQGQGLAAFFGQGTRLTVV.